These 5 T cell receptor beta chains came from one sample sequenced in a study of molecular identifiers for immune sequencing clone quantification. TCRdb itself ran the PCR reads through MiXCR, one entry per CDR3 protein. Seen here are some 320,000 distinct CDR3 sequences, over 20% observed once, and the top ten hold more than 0.8%. The sample taken for sequencing was naive CD8+ T cells from blood, with Jurkat cell RNA spiked in. Subset given: FACS-sorted CD8+CD4-CCR7+CD45RA+ naive T cells. The receptors come from a human donor in good health. Some libraries in this study had Jurkat cell RNA spiked in.

This clonotype has a count of ten or more. V usage is TRBV6-2 or TRBV6-3 and J usage is TRBJ2-3; D call uncertain. Germline V CDR1 and CDR2: MNHEY, SVGEGT. V lost 0 bases, J lost 2 bases, and 6 bases lay in between. The CDR3 sequence is 14 residues long. CDR3 in amino acids: CASSYSPTTDTQYF. In DNA, the CDR3 is TGTGCCAGCAGTTACTCGCCTACCACAGATACGCAGTATTTT.

This clonotype was found many times. This chain connects TRBV9 to TRBJ1-1, with no clear D. Germline V gene lookup returns CDR1 SGDLS and CDR2 YYNGEE. The CDR3 length is 13 residues. The V end was cut by 0 bases, the J end by 4 bases, with 7 bases between. The CDR3 DNA reads as TGTGCCAGCAGCGTAGGGAGGGCCACTGAAGCTTTCTTT. It codes for CASSVGRATEAFF.

As to this clonotype: This may stem from a read error, because a much larger clone lies one nucleotide away. CDR3 amino acids: CASSFQGAPQGGELFF. The CDR3 nucleotides read TGTGCCAGCAGTTTTCAGGGGGCGCCTCAGGGCGGGGAGCTGTTTTTT. The chain couples TRBV12-3 or TRBV12-4 to TRBJ2-2; 8 bases align to TRBD1. The V segment lost 3 bases and the J segment 7 bases; nucleotides outside the gene matches: 10. The CDR3 loop spans 16 amino acids.

This clonotype was seen many times. The gene calls are TRBV29-1 and TRBJ2-1, with 10 bases aligning to TRBD2. CDR3 length equals 14 residues. Germline V lookup: CDR1 SQVTM, CDR2 ANQGSEA. J gave up 7 bases and V 7 bases, and 10 bases lay outside the gene matches. CDR3 nucleotides: TGCAGCGCTAATGGACTAGCGGTAGGGAATGAGCAGTTCTTC. Translation: CSANGLAVGNEQFF.

This clonotype was observed at least ten times. The genes are TRBV12-5 and TRBJ2-6; 7 nucleotides line up with TRBD1. The V gene end was trimmed by 6 bases and the J gene end by 2 bases; junction bases not matched to a gene: 13. This CDR3 is built from 18 residues. The germline V gene encodes CDR1 LGHNT and CDR2 FRNRAP. CDR3 in amino acids: CASGIPGQSLAGANVLTF. The CDR3 DNA reads as TGTGCTAGTGGAATACCGGGACAGAGCTTAGCTGGGGCCAACGTCCTGACTTTC.